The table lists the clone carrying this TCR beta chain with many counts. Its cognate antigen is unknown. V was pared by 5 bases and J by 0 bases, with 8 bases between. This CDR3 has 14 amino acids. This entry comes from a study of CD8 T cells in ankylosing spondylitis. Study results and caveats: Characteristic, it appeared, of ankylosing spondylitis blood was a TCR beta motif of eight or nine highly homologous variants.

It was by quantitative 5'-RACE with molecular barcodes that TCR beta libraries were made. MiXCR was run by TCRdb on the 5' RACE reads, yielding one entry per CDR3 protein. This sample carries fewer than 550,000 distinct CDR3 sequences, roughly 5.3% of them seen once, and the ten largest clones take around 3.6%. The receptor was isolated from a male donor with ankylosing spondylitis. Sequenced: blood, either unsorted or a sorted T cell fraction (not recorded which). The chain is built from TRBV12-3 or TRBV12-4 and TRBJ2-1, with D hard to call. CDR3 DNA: TGTGCCAGCAGTCCCCAGGCCTCCTACAATGAGCAGTTCTTC. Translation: CASSPQASYNEQFF.